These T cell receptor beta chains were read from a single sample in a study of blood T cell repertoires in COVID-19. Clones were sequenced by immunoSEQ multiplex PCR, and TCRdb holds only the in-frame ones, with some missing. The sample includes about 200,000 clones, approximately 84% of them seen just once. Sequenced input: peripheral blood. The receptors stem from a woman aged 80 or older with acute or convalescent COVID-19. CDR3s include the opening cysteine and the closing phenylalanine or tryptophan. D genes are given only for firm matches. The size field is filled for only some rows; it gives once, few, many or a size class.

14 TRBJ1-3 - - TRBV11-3 TGTGCCAGCAGCTTAAGGAGCTCTGGAAACACCATATATTTT CASSLRSSGNTIYF
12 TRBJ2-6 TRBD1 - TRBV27 TGTGCCAGCAGTTTTTGGGGACAGGAACTGACTTTC CASSFWGQELTF
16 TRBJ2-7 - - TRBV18 TGTGCCAGCTCACCACTCCCAGGGGAGTCGGGCCGCGAGCAGTACTTC CASSPLPGESGREQYF
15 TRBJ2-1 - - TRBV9 TGTGCCAGCAACCAGGGGAGCGGGACCTACAATGAGCAGTTCTTC CASNQGSGTYNEQFF
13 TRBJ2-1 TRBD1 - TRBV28 TGTGCCAGCAGGGGGGACAGCAACAATGAGCAGTTCTTC CASRGDSNNEQFF
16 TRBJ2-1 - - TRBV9 TGTGCCAGCAACGATCCCCCGACCCTAGGAACCAATGAGCAGTTCTTC CASNDPPTLGTNEQFF
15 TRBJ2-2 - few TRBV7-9 TGTGCCAGCACCTCAGGAGGGATCGGCACCGGGGAGCTGTTTTTT CASTSGGIGTGELFF
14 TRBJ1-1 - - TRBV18 TGTGCCAGCTCACCGATGGGCGGGACCCTCGAAGCTTTCTTT CASSPMGGTLEAFF
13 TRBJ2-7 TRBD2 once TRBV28 TGTGCCCGCGGGGGGGGGCGCGGCGGCGAGCAGTACTTC CARGGGRGGEQYF
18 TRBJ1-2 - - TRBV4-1 TGCGCCAGCAGCCAAGTGGGCACAGGGTCGGTCCCCAACTATGGCTACACCTTC CASSQVGTGSVPNYGYTF
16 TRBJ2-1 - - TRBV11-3 TGTGCCAGCAGCTCGAGCGGACTGGGCGTTTACAATGAGCAGTTCTTC CASSSSGLGVYNEQFF
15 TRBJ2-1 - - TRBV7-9 TGTGCCAGCAGCTTAGAAGGGGTCACCTACAATGAGCAGTTCTTC CASSLEGVTYNEQFF
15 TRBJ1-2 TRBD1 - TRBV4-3 TGCGCCAGCAGCCAAGTCACAGGGGGCAACTATGGCTACACCTTC CASSQVTGGNYGYTF
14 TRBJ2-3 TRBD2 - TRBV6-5 TGTGCCAGCAAAGTAGCGGGGACGCGAGATACGCAGTATTTT CASKVAGTRDTQYF
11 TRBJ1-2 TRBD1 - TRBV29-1 TGCAGCGCAGGGACAGATTATGGCTACACCTTC CSAGTDYGYTF
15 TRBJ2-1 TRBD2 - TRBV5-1 TGCGCCAGCAGCTTGGAGACTAGCGGCTACAATGAGCAGTTCTTC CASSLETSGYNEQFF
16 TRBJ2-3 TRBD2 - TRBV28 TGTGCCAGCAGCCCCCTTGGTAGCGGGAGCTCAGATACGCAGTATTTT CASSPLGSGSSDTQYF
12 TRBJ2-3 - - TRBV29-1 TGCAGCGTTGATGAGGGTATGGATACGCAGTATTTT CSVDEGMDTQYF
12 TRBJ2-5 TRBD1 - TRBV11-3 TGTGCCAGCAGCCCGGACAGGGAGACCCAGTACTTC CASSPDRETQYF
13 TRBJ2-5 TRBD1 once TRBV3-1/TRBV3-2 TGTGCCAGCAGCCAACAGGGGGCGGAGACCCAGTACTTC CASSQQGAETQYF
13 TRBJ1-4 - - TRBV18 TGTGCCAGCTCACCATTGGCGGGTGAAAAACTGTTTTTT CASSPLAGEKLFF
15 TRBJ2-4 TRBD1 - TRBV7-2 TGTGCCAGCAGCTTCTACTCGGCCCAGGGGGACATTCAGTACTTC CASSFYSAQGDIQYF
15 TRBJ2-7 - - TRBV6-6 TGTGCCAGCAGGCCCAGGGGTGACAGCTCCTACGAGCAGTACTTC CASRPRGDSSYEQYF
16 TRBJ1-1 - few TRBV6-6 TGTGCCAGCAATGGGCAGAATCTCCTACTGAACACTGAAGCTTTCTTT CASNGQNLLLNTEAFF
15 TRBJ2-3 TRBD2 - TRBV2 TGTGCCAGCAGTGTACTAGCGGCAGTCACAGATACGCAGTATTTT CASSVLAAVTDTQYF
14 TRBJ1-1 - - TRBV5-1 TGCGCCAGCAGCTTAGGGCGGGGGAACACTGAAGCTTTCTTT CASSLGRGNTEAFF
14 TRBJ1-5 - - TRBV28 TGTGCCAGCAGACCACAGGGAGATAATCAGCCCCAGCATTTT CASRPQGDNQPQHF
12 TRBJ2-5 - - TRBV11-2 TGTGCCAGCAGCTTCGACCAAGAGACCCAGTACTTC CASSFDQETQYF
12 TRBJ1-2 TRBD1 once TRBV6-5 TGTGCCAGCACGACAGGGAACTATGGCTACACCTTC CASTTGNYGYTF
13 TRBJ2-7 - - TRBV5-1 TGCGCCAGCAGCGAAGCCCCAGGGAACGAGCAGTACTTC CASSEAPGNEQYF
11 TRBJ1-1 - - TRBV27 TGTGCCAGCAGGAAGGAGGGTTGGGCTTTCTTT CASRKEGWAFF
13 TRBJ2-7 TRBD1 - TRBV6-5 TGTGCCAGCAGCCCAACAGGGGCCTACGAGCAGTACTTC CASSPTGAYEQYF
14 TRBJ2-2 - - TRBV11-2 TGTGCCAGCAGCAACTGGGGGCGGACCGGGGAGCTGTTTTTT CASSNWGRTGELFF
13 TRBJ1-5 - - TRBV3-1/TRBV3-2 TGTGCCAGCAGCCAAGGGGCGGGTCAGCCCCAGCATTTT CASSQGAGQPQHF
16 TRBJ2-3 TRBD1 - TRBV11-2 TGTGCCAGCAGCTTAGATCGACAGGGGTTTTTGGGGCTGCCTTATTTT CASSLDRQGFLGLPYF
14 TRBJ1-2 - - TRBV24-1 TGTGCCACCAGTGATGCCATTCAGGGGAGAGGCTACACCTTC CATSDAIQGRGYTF
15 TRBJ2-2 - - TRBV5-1 TGCGCCAGCAGCTTGGGACTTCTGAACACCGGGGAGCTGTTTTTT CASSLGLLNTGELFF
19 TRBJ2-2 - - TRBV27 TGTGCCAGCAGTCGGGACCGGCCTGGGGTAGCGGCAAACACCGGGGAGCTGTTTTTT CASSRDRPGVAANTGELFF
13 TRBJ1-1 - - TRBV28 TGTGCCAGCAGTTGGCAGATGAACACTGAAGCTTTCTTT CASSWQMNTEAFF
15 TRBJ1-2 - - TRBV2 TGTGCCAGCAGTGAGCGCCGGACAGAGAACTATGGCTACACCTTC CASSERRTENYGYTF
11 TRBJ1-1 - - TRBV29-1 TGCAGCGCCTACCGGAACACTGAAGCTTTCTTT CSAYRNTEAFF
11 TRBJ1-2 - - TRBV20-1 TGCAGGGTCCGGTCCGGCTATGGCTACACCTTC CRVRSGYGYTF
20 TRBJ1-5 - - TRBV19 TGTGCCAGTAGTATAATTTTTGGAGCCATAAATGTACCGATCAATCAGCCCCAGCATTTT CASSIIFGAINVPINQPQHF
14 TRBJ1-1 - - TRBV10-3 TGTGCCTCGGCGGAGGCCGCTGGGGTCACTGAAGCTTTCTTT CASAEAAGVTEAFF
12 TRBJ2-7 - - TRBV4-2 TGTGCCAGCAGCCCGGGACTTGAAGAAATCTACTTC CASSPGLEEIYF
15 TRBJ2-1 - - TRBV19 TGTGCCAGTACCCTTAGCGGCTTAGCCCACAATGAGCAGTTCTTC CASTLSGLAHNEQFF
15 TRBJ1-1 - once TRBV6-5 TGTGCCAGCAGCCTCGCGAGCGGTATGAACACTGAAGCTTTCTTT CASSLASGMNTEAFF
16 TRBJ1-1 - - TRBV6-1 TGTGCCAGCAGTGAAGCGCTTCCTAGCAGAAACACTGAAGCTTTCTTT CASSEALPSRNTEAFF
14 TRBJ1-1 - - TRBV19 TGTGCCAGTAGTAAGGTAACGGGTCCCACTGAAGCTTTCTTT CASSKVTGPTEAFF
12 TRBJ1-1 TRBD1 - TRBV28 TGTGCCAGCAGTTTACCACAGGGGGGAGCTTTCTTT CASSLPQGGAFF
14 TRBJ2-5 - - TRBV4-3 TGCGCCAGCAGCCAAGTTCCGTACCAAGAGACCCAGTACTTC CASSQVPYQETQYF
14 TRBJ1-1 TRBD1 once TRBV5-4 TGTGCCAGCAGCCTGGGACAGGCCAACACTGAAGCTTTCTTT CASSLGQANTEAFF
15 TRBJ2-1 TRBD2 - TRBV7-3 TGTGCCAGCAGTCCGTCACTAGCGGGAGTCAATGAGCAGTTCTTC CASSPSLAGVNEQFF
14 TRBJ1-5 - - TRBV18 TGTGCCAGCTCACCTCGAAGGTCGGGTCAGCCCCAGCATTTT CASSPRRSGQPQHF
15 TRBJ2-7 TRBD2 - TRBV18 TGTGCCAGCTCGACGGCGGGAGGGCCTTATAACGAGCAGTACTTC CASSTAGGPYNEQYF
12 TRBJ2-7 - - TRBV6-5 TGTGCCAGCAGGAGACAAAACTACGAGCAGTACTTC CASRRQNYEQYF